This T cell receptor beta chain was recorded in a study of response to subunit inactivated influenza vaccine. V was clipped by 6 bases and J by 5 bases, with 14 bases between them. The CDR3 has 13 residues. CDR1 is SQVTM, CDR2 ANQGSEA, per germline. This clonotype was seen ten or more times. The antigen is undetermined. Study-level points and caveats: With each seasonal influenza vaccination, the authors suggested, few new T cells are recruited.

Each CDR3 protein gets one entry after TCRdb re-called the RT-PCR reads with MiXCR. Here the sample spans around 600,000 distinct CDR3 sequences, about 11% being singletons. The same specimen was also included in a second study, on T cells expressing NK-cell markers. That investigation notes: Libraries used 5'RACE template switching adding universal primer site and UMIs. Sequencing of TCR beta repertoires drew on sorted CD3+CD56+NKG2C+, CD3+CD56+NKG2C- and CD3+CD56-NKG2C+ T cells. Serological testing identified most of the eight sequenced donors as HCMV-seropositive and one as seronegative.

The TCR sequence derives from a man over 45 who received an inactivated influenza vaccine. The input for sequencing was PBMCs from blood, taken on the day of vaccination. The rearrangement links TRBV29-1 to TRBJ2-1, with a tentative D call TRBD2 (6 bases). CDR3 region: CSVPGVTDNEQFF. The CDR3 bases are TGCAGCGTCCCGGGGGTTACCGACAATGAGCAGTTCTTC.